This passage covers 20 T cell receptor beta chains from one sample sequenced in a study of cytomegalovirus exposure and HLA in healthy donors (dated by TCRdb to 2017 to 2019). Library preparation employed the immunoSEQ multiplex PCR assay. For the multiplex PCR, a mixture combining 60 forward primers for TCR Vbeta segments and 13 reverse primers for TCR Jbeta segments was used. Here the immuneACCESS table is served through TCRdb, limited to in-frame sequences with V and J called. Missing clones are a known gap in these copies; in checked studies unresolved V genes cover under half, and the rest lacks a known reason. For this sample there are about 73,000 clones; about three quarters appear just once. In total, the top ten clones hold approximately 1% of the sample. Sequencing was carried out using PBMCs. The receptors were sampled from a male donor in good health and CMV-seronegative.

This CDR3 is CASSSASGIRNEQFF. The CDR3, as DNA: TGTGCCAGCAGCTCGGCTAGCGGCATCCGAAATGAGCAGTTCTTC. The chain links TRBV28 to TRBJ2-1, with 7 bases fitting TRBD2. The CDR3 is 15 residues long. Unmatched junction bases numbered 12, after V lost 6 bases and J lost 7 bases. Germline CDR1 and CDR2: MDHEN and SYDVKM. The complete variable domain, with remaining parts taken from reference TRBV28 and TRBJ2-1, reads DVKVTQSSRYLVKRTGEKVFLECVQDMDHENMFWYRQDPGLGLRLIYFSYDVKMKEKGDIPEGYSVSREKKERFSLILESASTNQTSMYLCASSSASGIRNEQFFGPGTRLTVL.

The chain combines TRBV25-1 with TRBJ1-1, with no clear D. Germline CDR1 MGHDK, CDR2 SYGVNS. The CDR3 totals 11 residues. V shed 6 bases and J shed 11 bases, with 13 bases lying between them. The CDR3 coding sequence is TGTGCCAGCAGAGCAGGAGGCGAGGCTTTCTTT. Translation gives CASRAGGEAFF.

The rearrangement links TRBV5-1 to TRBJ2-3, with D possibly TRBD2 on 5 matching bases. CDR1 is SGHRS and CDR2 is YFSETQ in the germline V gene. The CDR3 spans 14 residues. The CDR3 sequence is CLSSPSRPTDTQYF. The CDR3 bases are TGCCTATCCAGTCCTAGCCGCCCCACTGATACGCAGTATTTT.

V and J are TRBV30 and TRBJ2-5; D gene unclear. V dropped 0 bases and J dropped 5 bases, with 7 bases sitting between them. The CDR3 extends over 12 amino acids. Germline CDR1 reads GTSNPN; CDR2 reads SVGIG (reference sequence). The CDR3: CAWSVLSETQYF. The CDR3 DNA reads TGTGCCTGGAGTGTGTTGAGTGAGACCCAGTACTTC.

This clone occurred a few times. Other DNA variants within this sample encode the same CDR3. The chain uses TRBV5-1 and TRBJ2-3; no clear D. Trimming removed 0 bases at V and 0 bases at J, with 11 bases between. There are 16 residues in the CDR3. The germline CDR1 and CDR2 sequences are SGHRS and YFSETQ. DNA of the CDR3: TGCGCCAGCAGCTTGGAAGGCGGTCGGAGCACAGATACGCAGTATTTT. It encodes CASSLEGGRSTDTQYF.

The chain uses TRBV28 and TRBJ1-1; TRBD1 is a possible D gene (5 bases). Between the trimmed V and J ends, which lost 8 bases and 0 bases, there was a span of 13 bases. Germline CDR1 and CDR2: MDHEN and SYDVKM. CDR3 length: 14 amino acids. CDR3 DNA: TGTGCCAGCCTCGCAGGGTCGGTGAACACTGAAGCTTTCTTT. Protein sequence: CASLAGSVNTEAFF.

The CDR3 nucleotides read TGTGCCAGCAGTGAACCACAGTTCAATGAAAAACTGTTTTTT. It specifies CASSEPQFNEKLFF. The chain joins TRBV6-1 to TRBJ1-4; no clear D. The ends were cut back, 2 bases at V and 5 bases at J, with 9 bases in the middle. Germline V lookup: CDR1 MNHNS, CDR2 SASEGT. The CDR3 loop spans 14 amino acids.

This clone was counted a single time. This chain uses TRBV5-1 with TRBJ2-7; D possibly corresponds to TRBD1 (5 bases). The CDR3 is 15 amino acids. V shed 4 bases and J shed 2 bases, with 16 bases lying between them. The germline CDR1 and CDR2 sequences are SGHRS and YFSETQ. CDR3 in amino acids: CASSLSNGATYEQYF. CDR3 DNA sequence: TGCGCCAGCAGCCTATCGAATGGGGCTACCTACGAGCAGTACTTC.

J is TRBJ1-6 and V is TRBV9; D is undetermined. This CDR3 is built from 16 residues. The germline CDR1 and CDR2 sequences are SGDLS and YYNGEE. V was shortened by 0 bases and J by 8 bases, with 15 bases between the two germline ends. The DNA of the CDR3 is TGTGCCAGCAGCGTAGCGGCCTGGGTGGGAGATTCACCCCTCCACTTT. Translation: CASSVAAWVGDSPLHF.

CDR3: CASSTLAGGGNEQFF. For the CDR3, the DNA is TGTGCCAGCAGCACACTAGCGGGGGGCGGAAATGAGCAGTTCTTC. This chain links TRBV9 with TRBJ2-1; TRBD2 matches at 12 bases. V was clipped by 4 bases and J by 7 bases; unmatched bases: 6. This CDR3 contains 15 residues. CDR1 SGDLS and CDR2 YYNGEE come from the germline V gene.

This clone was seen only once. V is TRBV14 and J is TRBJ1-2; 8 nucleotides match TRBD1. The CDR3 runs to 15 residues. The germline V gene has CDR1 SGHDN and CDR2 FVKESK. J lost 7 bases, V lost 0 bases, and 7 bases had no gene match. The CDR3, as DNA: TGTGCCAGCAGCCAAGATATTACAGGGGGATTTGGCTACACCTTC. Its protein is CASSQDITGGFGYTF.

This clone was seen once. The chain is built from TRBV7-2 and TRBJ2-2, with D perhaps TRBD2 (7 bases). Germline V gives CDR1 SGHTA, CDR2 FQGNSA. This CDR3 comprises 16 residues. V shed 3 bases and J shed 3 bases, with 14 bases lying between them. The CDR3 loop is CASSFEGGRYTGELFF. CDR3 sequence (DNA): TGTGCCAGCAGCTTCGAGGGGGGGCGGTACACCGGGGAGCTGTTTTTT.

The gene calls are TRBV6-5 and TRBJ1-5; no clear D gene. This CDR3 spans 15 amino acids. In germline, CDR1 is MNHEY, CDR2 SVGAGI. V was trimmed by 4 bases and J by 2 bases, leaving 12 bases between them. In nucleotides, the CDR3 is TGTGCCAGCAGTTTAACGGGTCATCGCAATCAGCCCCAGCATTTT. Translating it yields CASSLTGHRNQPQHF.

The sample holds a few counts of this clone. The CDR3 DNA reads TGCAGCGTTTTCCTAGCGGGAGGCGGCGAGCAGTTCTTC. Amino acids: CSVFLAGGGEQFF. The gene calls are TRBV29-1 and TRBJ2-1, with TRBD2 matching 11 bases. With 5 bases clipped from V and 10 bases from J, the junction kept 7 bases outside the gene matches. CDR3 length: 13 amino acids. Per the germline V gene, CDR1 is SQVTM and CDR2 is ANQGSEA.

The gene calls are TRBV18 and TRBJ2-7, with D perhaps TRBD1 (6 bases). V gave up 0 bases and J gave up 6 bases, with 15 bases separating them. The CDR3 runs 15 residues. Germline V gene data show CDR1 as KGHSH and CDR2 as LQKENI. CDR3 sequence reads: CASSPPGQQRSEQYF. The DNA of the CDR3 is TGTGCCAGCTCACCACCGGGACAACAACGCTCCGAGCAGTACTTC.

The gene calls are TRBV6-1 and TRBJ2-3; weak D call: TRBD1 (5 bases). CDR1 is MNHNS, CDR2 SASEGT, per germline. The V and J ends lost 6 bases and 0 bases respectively, with 13 bases between them. There are 15 residues in the CDR3. In DNA, the CDR3 is TGTGCCAGCAGGGACACCGCAGCTAGCACAGATACGCAGTATTTT. Its translation is CASRDTAASTDTQYF.

The chain recombines TRBV19 with TRBJ2-3, with TRBD2 matching 8 bases. Per germline, CDR1 LNHDA and CDR2 SQIVND (reference sequence). V shed 8 bases, J shed 6 bases, and the junction held 7 bases outside the gene matches. The CDR3 is 13 amino acids. CDR3 DNA sequence: TGTGCCAGTTCGGGACTAGAGATGGATACGCAGTATTTT. Its protein is CASSGLEMDTQYF.

To note about this clone: One end of the junction fails to match germline, which may point to a read error. This chain links TRBV9 with TRBJ1-6; weak D call: TRBD1 (5 bases). Germline CDR1 is SGDLS and CDR2 is YYNGEE. The CDR3 has 14 residues. The CDR3 here is CASSGDSAHSPLNF. The CDR3 DNA follows: TGTGCCAGCAGCGGGGACTCTGCTCATTCACCCCTCAACTTT. The full variable domain, completed using reference TRBV9 and TRBJ1-6, is DSGVTQTPKHLITATGQRVTLRCSPRSGDLSVYWYQQSLDQGLQFLIQYYNGEERAKGNILERFSAQQFPDLHSELNLSSLELGDSALYFCASSGDSAHSPLNFGNGTRLTVT.

This clone has more than one count but fewer than ten. This chain joins TRBV7-3 and TRBJ2-3, with TRBD2 as a possible D gene (5 bases). The length of the CDR3 is 14 residues. V was trimmed by 3 bases and J by 0 bases, leaving 7 bases between them. Germline V gene lookup returns CDR1 SGHTA and CDR2 FQGTGA. As DNA, the CDR3 is TGTGCCAGCAGCTTGAGCGGTAGCACAGATACGCAGTATTTT. Protein sequence: CASSLSGSTDTQYF.

The chain combines TRBV7-8 with TRBJ2-5, with TRBD1 as a possible D gene (6 bases). The J call may be incorrect, as the DNA end agrees better with TRBJ2-7. The CDR3 loop spans 14 amino acids. Germline V gene sequence: CDR1 SGHVS, CDR2 FQNEAQ. The CDR3 DNA sequence: TGTGCCAGCAGCTCAGGGGCAAGCTCCTACGAGCAGTACTTC. Its translation is CASSSGASSYEQYF.